The sequence of this T cell receptor (beta chain) was determined in a study of molecular identifiers for immune sequencing clone quantification. Study details: For replicates, RNA isolated from roughly 21,000 or 96,000 naive CD8 cells was divided into five portions, of which four were sequenced.

Libraries of bulk TCR were made by previously described methods (with listed TCR primers). TCRdb re-called the PCR reads with MiXCR, one entry per CDR3 protein. This sample has over 600,000 distinct CDR3 sequences, with 20% found just once. This CDR3 has 17 residues. V was trimmed by 6 bases and J by 0 bases, leaving 18 bases between them. The germline V gene encodes CDR1 MNHEY and CDR2 SVGEGT. This clonotype was seen ten or more times. The chain employs TRBV6-2 or TRBV6-3 and TRBJ1-5; possibly TRBD1 for D (6 bases). This sequence originates from a human donor in good health. Some libraries in this study had Jurkat cell RNA spiked in. The sample was naive CD8+ T cells from blood, with Jurkat cell RNA spiked in. Subset in this sample: FACS-sorted CD8+CD4-CCR7+CD45RA+ naive T cells. CDR3 loop: CASSSMGGAYSNQPQHF. The CDR3 region has the DNA TGTGCCAGCAGCTCTATGGGGGGGGCGTATAGCAATCAGCCCCAGCATTTT.